The 16 T cell receptor beta chains below all came from one sample that was sequenced in a study of shared clonotypes between healthy human individuals. Repertoires were generated with immunoSEQ multiplex PCR, while TCRdb's copy carries only in-frame clones and drops some. The sample lists 2 million to 3 million clones, more than 90% seen once, with about 0.13% in the top ten. Material for sequencing was naive CD4+ T cells sorted from blood. Subset described: CD45RA+ positively selected. The receptors were gathered from a young man in good health.

To note about this clone: The sample contains more than one DNA sequence encoding this CDR3. This chain connects TRBV30 to TRBJ2-7; no reliable D call. The germline V gene encodes CDR1 GTSNPN and CDR2 SVGIG (reference sequence). The V and J ends lost 5 bases and 3 bases respectively, with 11 bases between them. The length of the CDR3 is 12 residues. The CDR3 loop reads CAWSPSLYEQYF. The DNA for the CDR3 is TGTGCCTGGTCCCCCTCCCTCTACGAGCAGTACTTC.

The chain recombines TRBV19 with TRBJ1-5; perhaps TRBD1 as D (6 bases). Germline CDR1 LNHDA, CDR2 SQIVND (reference sequence). V was clipped by 7 bases and J by 6 bases, with 19 bases between them. This CDR3 has 15 amino acids. The CDR3 DNA reads TGTGCCAGTATCCCTGGTACAGGGAGGACTCAGCCCCAGCATTTT. It codes for CASIPGTGRTQPQHF.

The chain joins TRBV30 to TRBJ2-4; D gene uncertain. Germline assignment: CDR1 GTSNPN and CDR2 SVGIG (reference sequence). V dropped 2 bases and J dropped 8 bases, with 10 bases sitting between them. CDR3 length equals 12 residues. CDR3 nucleotide sequence: TGTGCCTGGAGTCTCCCGCCGGACATTCAGTACTTC. Translated, it gives CAWSLPPDIQYF.

V usage is TRBV2 and J usage is TRBJ1-2, with a weak D call TRBD1 (5 bases). V lost 6 bases to trimming and J lost 8 bases, with 13 bases between them. Germline lookup yields CDR1 SNHLY and CDR2 FYNNEI. This CDR3 spans 12 amino acids. The CDR3 here is CASRWQGQGYTF. The CDR3 region has the DNA TGTGCCAGCAGGTGGCAGGGCCAAGGCTACACCTTC. Variable domain in full (rest from reference TRBV2 and TRBJ1-2): EPEVTQTPSHQVTQMGQEVILRCVPISNHLYFYWYRQILGQKVEFLVSFYNNEISEKSEIFDDQFSVERPDGSNFTLKIRSTKLEDSAMYFCASRWQGQGYTFGSGTRLTVV.

V is TRBV5-1 and J is TRBJ1-3, with 7 bases that match TRBD1. Germline CDR1 is SGHRS and CDR2 is YFSETQ. Trimming took 7 bases from V and 4 from J; bases not matched to a gene: 11. This CDR3 has 15 residues. The CDR3 region has the DNA TGCGCCAGCCGCCGTGAGGGGGCAGTGGGAAACACCATATATTTT. This sequence encodes CASRREGAVGNTIYF.

Points on this clone: An end of the junction differs from the germline gene, which may be a read error. The chain uses TRBV7-9 and TRBJ1-2; a weak D match, TRBD1 (5 bases). The length of the CDR3 is 12 residues. Germline CDR1 reads SEHNR; CDR2 reads FQNEAQ (reference sequence). Here the CDR3 reads CASSFQGQAEEF. CDR3 DNA sequence: TGTGCCAGCAGCTTTCAGGGCCAGGCGGAGGAATTC.

The V call is TRBV6-4, the J call TRBJ2-3; possible D gene TRBD1, 5 bases. Germline V CDR1 and CDR2: MRHNA, SNTAGT. Trimming stripped 3 bases from V and 0 bases from J, with 10 bases between. The CDR3 covers 15 residues. As DNA, the CDR3 is TGTGCCAGCAGTGAAGGGGCTGCTAGCACAGATACGCAGTATTTT. This codes for CASSEGAASTDTQYF.

The V gene is TRBV6-1, the J gene TRBJ1-2; D uncertain. Trimming shortened V by 2 bases and J by 4 bases, and 17 bases separated the two germline ends. Looked up from germline, CDR1 is MNHNS and CDR2 is SASEGT. The CDR3 totals 16 residues. CDR3 coding DNA: TGTGCCAGCAGTGAACCCGCCCCCGGCGGAAGCTATGGCTACACCTTC. As protein: CASSEPAPGGSYGYTF.

The chain combines TRBV30 with TRBJ1-2; 7 bases are shared with TRBD1. Germline V gene lookup returns CDR1 GTSNPN and CDR2 SVGIG (reference sequence). This CDR3 comprises 12 residues. With 4 bases clipped from V and 8 bases from J, the junction kept 7 bases outside the gene matches. CDR3 sequence reads: CAWTRQGAGYTF. In DNA, the CDR3 is TGTGCCTGGACCCGACAGGGCGCGGGCTACACCTTC.

The count of this clone is one. The V and J genes are TRBV9 and TRBJ2-3; D not certain. Germline CDR1 is SGDLS and CDR2 is YYNGEE. The CDR3 extends over 15 amino acids. Trimming pared 7 bases from V and 0 bases from J, leaving 15 bases between. Here the CDR3 reads CASCAAPSSTDTQYF. CDR3 bases: TGTGCCAGCTGCGCGGCTCCCTCTAGCACAGATACGCAGTATTTT.

The rearrangement links TRBV19 to TRBJ2-3, with D perhaps matching TRBD2 (7 bases). This CDR3 comprises 14 residues. The V end was cut by 11 bases, the J end by 2 bases, with 17 bases between. Germline V gives CDR1 LNHDA, CDR2 SQIVND (reference sequence). CDR3 DNA sequence: TGTGCCTCTTGGGGGGGCAGTTACACAGATACGCAGTATTTT. The encoded protein is CASWGGSYTDTQYF. The full variable domain, its missing parts supplied by reference TRBV19 and TRBJ2-3, is DGGITQSPKYLFRKEGQNVTLSCEQNLNHDAMYWYRQDPGQGLRLIYYSQIVNDFQKGDIAEGYSVSREKKESFPLTVTSAQKNPTAFYLCASWGGSYTDTQYFGPGTRLTVL.

The chain joins TRBV4-2 to TRBJ1-4, with D tentatively TRBD1 (6 bases). The germline V gene has CDR1 LGHNA and CDR2 YNFKEQ. This CDR3 region has 15 residues. Trimming took 4 bases from V and 6 from J, leaving 15 bases between them. The CDR3 sequence is CASSPTGGLDEKLFF. The CDR3 DNA is TGTGCCAGCAGCCCCACCGGGGGGCTTGATGAAAAACTGTTTTTT.

The V call is TRBV5-6, the J call TRBJ1-1; the D is unclear. The CDR3 totals 14 residues. Deletions cut 6 bases from V and 1 base from J, with 13 bases between. Looked up from germline, CDR1 is SGHDT and CDR2 is YYEEEE. The DNA for the CDR3 is TGTGCCAGCACCGATGGTGGAGGGAACACTGAAGCTTTCTTT. Its protein is CASTDGGGNTEAFF.

The rearrangement joins TRBV6-5 to TRBJ1-1; D possibly corresponds to TRBD1 (6 bases). The CDR3 is 11 amino acids. The germline gives CDR1 MNHEY, CDR2 SVGAGI. V was trimmed by 2 bases and J by 11 bases, leaving 9 bases between them. The chain's CDR3 is CASSYRGQAFF. The CDR3 DNA is TGTGCCAGCAGTTACCGGGGGCAGGCTTTCTTT.

This clone has just one count. This sequence joins TRBV9 and TRBJ2-5; 7 nucleotides agree with TRBD1. The V gene's germline CDR1 is SGDLS and CDR2 YYNGEE. The V and J ends lost 0 bases and 4 bases, in that order; junction bases with no gene match: 6. CDR3 length equals 15 residues. CDR3 in amino acids: CASSVVPGGSETQYF. DNA for the CDR3: TGTGCCAGCAGCGTAGTTCCAGGGGGATCAGAGACCCAGTACTTC.

The V and J genes are TRBV2 and TRBJ2-3; perhaps TRBD2 as D (7 bases). Trimming shortened V by 11 bases and J by 9 bases, and 21 bases separated the two germline ends. This CDR3 is built from 13 residues. Germline assignment: CDR1 SNHLY and CDR2 FYNNEI. For the CDR3, the DNA is TGTGCCGGGGGCTGGTCGTCCGGGGGGACGCAGTATTTT. Translating it yields CAGGWSSGGTQYF.